This T cell receptor (beta chain) was captured by sequencing in a study of cytomegalovirus exposure and HLA in healthy donors. A multiplex PCR was run with 60 Vbeta primers and 13 Jbeta primers. Method: immunoSEQ multiplex PCR; TCRdb's copy keeps in-frame clones and lacks some. The sample includes about 190,000 clones, around 80% seen only once; the top ten take 0.85% to 1.4%. CDR1 is SGHTA, CDR2 FQGTGA, per germline. The length of the CDR3 is 15 residues. V was pared by 5 bases and J by 2 bases, with 13 bases between. The V gene is TRBV7-3, the J gene TRBJ2-1, with a tentative D call TRBD2 (5 bases). The TCR was taken from a woman between 35 and 50 years old in good health and CMV-seronegative. The sequencing sample was made of PBMCs. The CDR3 region is CASSPRGDTYNEQFF. Written as DNA, the CDR3 is TGTGCCAGCAGCCCTCGGGGTGATACCTACAATGAGCAGTTCTTC. Supplemented by reference TRBV7-3 and TRBJ2-1, the full variable domain reads GAGVSQTPSNKVTEKGKYVELRCDPISGHTALYWYRQSLGQGPEFLIYFQGTGAADDSGLPNDRFFAVRPEGSVSTLKIQRTERGDSAVYLCASSPRGDTYNEQFFGPGTRLTVL.